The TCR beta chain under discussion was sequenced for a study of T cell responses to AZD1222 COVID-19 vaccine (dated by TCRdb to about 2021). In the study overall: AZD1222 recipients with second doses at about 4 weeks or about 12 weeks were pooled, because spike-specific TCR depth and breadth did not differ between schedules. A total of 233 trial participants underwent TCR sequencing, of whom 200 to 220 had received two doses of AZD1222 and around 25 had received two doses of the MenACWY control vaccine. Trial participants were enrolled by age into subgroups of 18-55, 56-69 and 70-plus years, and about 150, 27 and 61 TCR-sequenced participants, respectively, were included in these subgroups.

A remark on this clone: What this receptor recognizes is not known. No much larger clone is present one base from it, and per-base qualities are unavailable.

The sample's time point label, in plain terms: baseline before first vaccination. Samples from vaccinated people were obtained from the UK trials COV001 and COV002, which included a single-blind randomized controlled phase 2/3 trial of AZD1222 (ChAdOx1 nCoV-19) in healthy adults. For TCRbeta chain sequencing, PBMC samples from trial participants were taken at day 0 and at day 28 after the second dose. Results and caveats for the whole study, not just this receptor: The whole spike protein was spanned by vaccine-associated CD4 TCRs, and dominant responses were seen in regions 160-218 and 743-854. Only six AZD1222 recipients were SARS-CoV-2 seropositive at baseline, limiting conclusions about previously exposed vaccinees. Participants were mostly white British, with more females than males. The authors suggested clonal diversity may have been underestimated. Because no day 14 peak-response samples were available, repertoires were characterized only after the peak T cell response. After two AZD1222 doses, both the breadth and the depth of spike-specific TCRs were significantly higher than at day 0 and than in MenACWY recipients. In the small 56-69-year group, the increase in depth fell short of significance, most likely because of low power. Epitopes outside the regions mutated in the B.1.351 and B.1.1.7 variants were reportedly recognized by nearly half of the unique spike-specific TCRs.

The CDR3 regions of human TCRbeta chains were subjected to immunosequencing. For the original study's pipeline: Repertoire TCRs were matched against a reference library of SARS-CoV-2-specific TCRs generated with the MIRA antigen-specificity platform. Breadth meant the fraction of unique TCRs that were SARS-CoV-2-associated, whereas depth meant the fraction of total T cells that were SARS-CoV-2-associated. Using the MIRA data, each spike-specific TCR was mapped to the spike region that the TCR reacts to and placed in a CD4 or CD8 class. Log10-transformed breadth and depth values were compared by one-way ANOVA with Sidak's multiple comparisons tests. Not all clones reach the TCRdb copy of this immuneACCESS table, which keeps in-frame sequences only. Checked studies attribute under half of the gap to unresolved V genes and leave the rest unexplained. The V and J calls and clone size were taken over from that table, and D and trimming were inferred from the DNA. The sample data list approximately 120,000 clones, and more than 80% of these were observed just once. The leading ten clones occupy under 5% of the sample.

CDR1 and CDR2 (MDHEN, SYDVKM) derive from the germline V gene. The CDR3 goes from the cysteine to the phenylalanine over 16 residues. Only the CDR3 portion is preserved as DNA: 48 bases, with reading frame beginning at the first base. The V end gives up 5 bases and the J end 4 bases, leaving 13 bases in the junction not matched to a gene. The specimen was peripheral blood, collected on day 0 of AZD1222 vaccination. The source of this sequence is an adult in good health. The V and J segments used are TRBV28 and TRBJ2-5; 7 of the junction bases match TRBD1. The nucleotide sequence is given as TGTGCCAGCAGTACCCCTGGACAGGTTTCCTCAGAGACCCAGTACTTC. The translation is CASSTPGQVSSETQYF.